The 11 T cell receptor beta chains below come from one sample, sequenced in a study of blood T cell repertoires in COVID-19. Repertoires were generated with immunoSEQ multiplex PCR, while TCRdb's copy carries only in-frame clones and drops some. The table records approximately 380,000 clones, roughly 91% of them present only once. Source material: PBMCs or T cells enriched from blood (not recorded which). The receptor set was obtained from a young woman who had recovered from COVID-19.

J is TRBJ1-6 and V is TRBV27; tentatively, D is TRBD1 (6 bases). Germline CDR1 reads MNHEY; CDR2 reads SMNVEV (reference sequence). V was cut by 5 bases and J by 7 bases, with 12 bases left in between. The CDR3 loop spans 14 amino acids. The CDR3 DNA reads as TGTGCCAGCAGTCCGGGACAAGTAAATTCACCCCTCCACTTT. Encoded protein: CASSPGQVNSPLHF.

V gene TRBV5-1 combines with J gene TRBJ1-1, with no clear D. CDR1 and CDR2 from the germline V gene are SGHRS and YFSETQ. The length of the CDR3 is 13 residues. Trimming cost V 6 bases and J 1 base, with 10 bases left between them. CDR3 coding DNA: TGCGCCAGCACGACGGAGCCGAACACTGAAGCTTTCTTT. This sequence encodes CASTTEPNTEAFF.

The V gene is TRBV9, the J gene TRBJ1-5; 7 nucleotides align to TRBD1. The CDR3 totals 13 residues. CDR1 is SGDLS, CDR2 YYNGEE, per germline. Unmatched junction bases numbered 3, after V lost 4 bases and J lost 5 bases. Written as DNA, the CDR3 is TGTGCCAGCAGCAACACAGGGGATCAGCCCCAGCATTTT. Translated, it gives CASSNTGDQPQHF.

This clone occurred a few times. The chain joins TRBV27 to TRBJ1-5; no reliable D call. Between the trimmed V and J ends, which lost 5 bases and 0 bases, there was a span of 8 bases. CDR1 and CDR2 (germline): MNHEY, SMNVEV (reference sequence). There are 14 residues in the CDR3. The DNA for the CDR3 is TGTGCCAGCAGTCTCAGAATTAGCAATCAGCCCCAGCATTTT. Its protein is CASSLRISNQPQHF.

Turning to this clone: Because the CDR3's place on the DNA is in doubt, the DNA is left out and the CDR3 is given as listed by TCRdb. The CDR3 here is CASILAGRNNQPQHF. This chain joins TRBV28 and TRBJ1-5; no check of the table's D call, TRBD1, against the DNA was made. The CDR3 length equals 15 residues, ends included. Germline assignment: CDR1 MDHEN and CDR2 SYDVKM.

This clone was observed a few times. This CDR3 is CASSYRGNTEAFF. The CDR3 bases are TGTGCCAGCAGCTACAGGGGGAACACTGAAGCTTTCTTT. The chain carries TRBV3-1 (or the pseudogene TRBV3-2) and TRBJ1-1; 7 nucleotides agree with TRBD1. V lost 5 bases, J lost 1 base, and 1 base stayed unmatched. The CDR3 loop spans 13 amino acids. Germline lookup yields CDR1 LGHDT and CDR2 YNNKEL (reference sequence).

In DNA form, the CDR3 reads TGTGCCAGCAGCGTAGCCACCACGATGAGGGATGAGCAGTTCTTC. This encodes CASSVATTMRDEQFF. The chain employs TRBV9 and TRBJ2-1, with D perhaps matching TRBD2 (5 bases). The CDR3 totals 15 residues. Germline V lookup: CDR1 SGDLS, CDR2 YYNGEE. V was clipped by 0 bases and J by 8 bases, with 15 bases between them.

The chain joins TRBV7-8 to TRBJ2-3, with D possibly TRBD1 on 6 matching bases. The CDR3 contains 17 residues. Germline CDR1 SGHVS, CDR2 FQNEAQ. Trimming removed 1 base at V and 0 bases at J, with 14 bases between. The CDR3 region has the DNA TGTGCCAGCAGCTTAGGGTACAGGGAAGCTAGCACAGATACGCAGTATTTT. Translated, it gives CASSLGYREASTDTQYF.

The rearrangement joins TRBV3-1 (or the pseudogene TRBV3-2) to TRBJ2-7; D is ambiguous. Trimming took 1 base from V and 3 from J, leaving 16 bases between them. The CDR3 is 16 residues long. Germline CDR1 reads LGHDT; CDR2 reads YNNKEL (reference sequence). The CDR3 is CASSQVAGTNIYEQYF. CDR3 coding DNA: TGTGCCAGCAGCCAAGTTGCAGGCACAAACATCTACGAGCAGTACTTC.

The chain carries TRBV2 and TRBJ1-5; 7 bases are shared with TRBD1. The CDR3 has 14 residues. Germline V gives CDR1 SNHLY, CDR2 FYNNEI. The trim removed 8 bases at V and 6 bases at J, leaving 10 bases unmatched. The CDR3 loop is CASRDSVGSQPQHF. For the CDR3, the DNA is TGTGCCAGCCGGGACAGTGTCGGCAGTCAGCCCCAGCATTTT.

A single count supports this clone. The V call is TRBV7-9, the J call TRBJ2-2, with D tentatively TRBD1 (5 bases). V was pared by 3 bases and J by 4 bases, with 9 bases between. The CDR3 is 14 residues long. Germline-derived CDR1 and CDR2 are SEHNR and FQNEAQ (reference sequence). CDR3 region: CASSFGAVTGELFF. Here the CDR3 DNA reads TGTGCCAGCAGCTTTGGGGCTGTCACCGGGGAGCTGTTTTTT.